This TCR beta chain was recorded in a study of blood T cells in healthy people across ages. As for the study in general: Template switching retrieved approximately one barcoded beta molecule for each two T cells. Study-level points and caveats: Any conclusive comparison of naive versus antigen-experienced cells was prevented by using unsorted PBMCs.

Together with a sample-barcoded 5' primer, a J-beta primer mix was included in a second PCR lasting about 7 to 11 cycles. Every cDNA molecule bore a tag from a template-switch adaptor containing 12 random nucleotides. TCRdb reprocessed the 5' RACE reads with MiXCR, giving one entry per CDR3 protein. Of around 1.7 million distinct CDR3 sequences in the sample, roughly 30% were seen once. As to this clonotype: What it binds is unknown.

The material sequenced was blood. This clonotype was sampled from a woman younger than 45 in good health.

The chain's CDR3 is CASSLEEVVSGNTIYF. CDR3 sequence (DNA): TGTGCCAGCAGCTTAGAGGAGGTTGTCTCTGGAAACACCATATATTTT. V and J are TRBV7-8 and TRBJ1-3; no definite D call. The CDR3 runs 16 residues. Germline lookup yields CDR1 SGHVS and CDR2 FQNEAQ. V was shortened by 1 base and J by 0 bases, with 10 bases between the two germline ends.